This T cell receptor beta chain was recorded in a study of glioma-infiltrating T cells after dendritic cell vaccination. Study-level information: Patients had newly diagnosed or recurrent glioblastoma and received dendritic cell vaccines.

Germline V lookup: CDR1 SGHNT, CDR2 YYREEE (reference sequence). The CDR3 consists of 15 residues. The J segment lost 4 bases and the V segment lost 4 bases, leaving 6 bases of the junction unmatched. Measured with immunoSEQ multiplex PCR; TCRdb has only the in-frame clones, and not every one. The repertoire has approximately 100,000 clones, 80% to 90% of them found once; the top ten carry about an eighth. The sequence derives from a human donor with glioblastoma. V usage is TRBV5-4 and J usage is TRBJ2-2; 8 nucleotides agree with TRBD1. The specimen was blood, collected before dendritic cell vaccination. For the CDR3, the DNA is TGTGCCAGCAGCCCGGACAGGGAGGCCACCGGGGAGCTGTTTTTT. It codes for CASSPDREATGELFF.